A single sample is the source of the 13 T cell receptor beta chains below, sequenced in a study of blood T cell repertoires in COVID-19. The method was immunoSEQ multiplex PCR; TCRdb's version includes in-frame clones alone and lacks a portion of them. The sample lists about 530,000 clones, 85% to 90% seen once, with roughly 8% in the top ten. The sequenced material came from peripheral blood. These receptors all stem from a woman between 50 and 59 years old with COVID-19, enrolled during active disease.

The chain joins TRBV29-1 to TRBJ1-2, with a weak D call TRBD1 (5 bases). The CDR3 sequence is 13 residues long. Deletions cut 7 bases from V and 6 bases from J, with 18 bases between. The V gene's germline CDR1 is SQVTM and CDR2 ANQGSEA. The CDR3 here is CSAHGGGLNGYTF. DNA for the CDR3: TGCAGCGCCCACGGGGGGGGACTGAATGGCTACACCTTC.

The rearrangement links TRBV30 to TRBJ1-2; D is unresolved. V shed 0 bases and J shed 11 bases, with 7 bases lying between them. CDR1 and CDR2 from the germline V gene are GTSNPN and SVGIG (reference sequence). The CDR3 has 10 amino acids. Written as DNA, the CDR3 is TGTGCCTGGAGTGTGAGGTGGTACACCTTC. This encodes CAWSVRWYTF.

The chain carries TRBV9 and TRBJ1-6; 11 bases line up with TRBD1. Germline V lookup: CDR1 SGDLS, CDR2 YYNGEE. This CDR3 contains 16 residues. J was trimmed by 9 bases and V by 2 bases; bases with no gene match: 7. CDR3 nucleotides: TGTGCCAGCAGCGTGGCCGAGGGACAGGGGGGTTCACCCCTCCACTTT. Translation gives CASSVAEGQGGSPLHF. The full variable domain, its missing parts supplied by reference TRBV9 and TRBJ1-6, is DSGVTQTPKHLITATGQRVTLRCSPRSGDLSVYWYQQSLDQGLQFLIQYYNGEERAKGNILERFSAQQFPDLHSELNLSSLELGDSALYFCASSVAEGQGGSPLHFGNGTRLTVT.

The CDR3 sequence: CASSSDRASSYEQYF. CDR3 bases: TGTGCCAGCAGTTCCGACAGGGCGAGCTCCTACGAGCAGTACTTC. V is TRBV11-1 and J is TRBJ2-7; 7 nucleotides align to TRBD1. CDR1 and CDR2 (germline): SGHAT, FQDESV (reference sequence). V lost 6 bases, J lost 0 bases, and 8 bases stayed unmatched. The CDR3 consists of 15 residues.

V gene TRBV5-5 combines with J gene TRBJ1-1, with unresolved D. Germline V gene data show CDR1 as SGHKS and CDR2 as YYEKEE (reference sequence). V was pared by 1 base and J by 1 base, with 2 bases between. This CDR3 comprises 12 residues. The CDR3: CASSLQNTEAFF. For the CDR3, the DNA is TGTGCCAGCAGCTTGCAGAACACTGAAGCTTTCTTT.

V and J are TRBV4-1 and TRBJ1-3; maybe TRBD1 (6 bases). This CDR3 is 15 amino acids long. The germline V gene encodes CDR1 MGHRA and CDR2 YSYEKL. The V and J ends lost 3 bases and 2 bases respectively, with 11 bases between them. DNA for the CDR3: TGCGCCAGCAGCCAGGAGACAGGAGCTGGAAACACCATATATTTT. This sequence encodes CASSQETGAGNTIYF.

This chain joins TRBV29-1 and TRBJ2-7, with 8 nucleotides matching TRBD1. The V segment lost 7 bases and the J segment 2 bases; nucleotides outside the gene matches: 13. Germline CDR1 and CDR2: SQVTM and ANQGSEA. The CDR3 contains 15 residues. The CDR3 sequence: CSAVTGDSSPYEQYF. The CDR3 nucleotides are TGCAGCGCTGTGACAGGGGACTCCTCCCCCTACGAGCAGTACTTC.

This chain connects TRBV2 to TRBJ2-3; D is perhaps TRBD1 (6 bases). The V and J ends lost 6 bases and 2 bases respectively, with 15 bases between them. Germline CDR1 is SNHLY and CDR2 is FYNNEI. CDR3 length: 15 residues. CDR3 residues: CASRAGTSYTDTQYF. For the CDR3, the DNA is TGTGCCAGCAGGGCCGGGACAAGCTACACAGATACGCAGTATTTT.

This chain uses TRBV18 with TRBJ1-1, with D possibly being TRBD1 (6 bases). There are 14 residues in the CDR3. Trimming took off 1 base at V and 4 bases at J, with 10 bases between the two ends. Per germline, CDR1 KGHSH and CDR2 LQKENI. The CDR3 DNA reads as TGTGCCAGCTCACCACGGGACACCTTCACTGAAGCTTTCTTT. This sequence encodes CASSPRDTFTEAFF.

The chain is built from TRBV24-1 and TRBJ2-4; tentatively, D is TRBD1 (6 bases). Trimming left V 4 bases short and J 6 bases short, with 18 bases between. This CDR3 comprises 16 residues. Germline V gene sequence: CDR1 KGHDR, CDR2 SFDVKD. The CDR3 coding sequence is TGTGCCACCAGTGACCCCTCACAGGGATCCGGAAACATTCAGTACTTC. This encodes CATSDPSQGSGNIQYF.

The chain recombines TRBV4-2 with TRBJ1-1; 8 nucleotides match TRBD1. Germline V CDR1 and CDR2: LGHNA, YNFKEQ. The CDR3 spans 18 residues. The V and J ends lost 5 bases and 6 bases, in that order; junction bases with no gene match: 20. The CDR3 spells CASSSRATRQGASAEAFF. In DNA form, the CDR3 reads TGTGCCAGCAGCTCCCGCGCTACCCGTCAGGGGGCAAGCGCTGAAGCTTTCTTT.

The chain has TRBV7-8 and TRBJ2-3; 7 bases line up with TRBD1. The trim removed 5 bases at V and 2 bases at J, leaving 7 bases unmatched. The length of the CDR3 is 15 residues. Germline CDR1 is SGHVS and CDR2 is FQNEAQ. The CDR3 nucleotides are TGTGCCAGCAGCACAAGGGGACAGAACACAGATACGCAGTATTTT. It is translated as CASSTRGQNTDTQYF.

For the CDR3, the DNA is TGCGCCAGCAGTGATGAAGGCTGGGGGCGATTGATTTGGGAGCAGTACTTC. Residues: CASSDEGWGRLIWEQYF. V is TRBV10-2 and J is TRBJ2-7; TRBD1 is a possible D gene (6 bases). The V end was cut by 3 bases, the J end by 7 bases, with 25 bases between. This CDR3 has 17 amino acids. CDR1 and CDR2 (germline): WSHSY, SAAADI.